A selection of T cell receptor beta chains follows, all from one sample in a study of T cell responses to AZD1222 COVID-19 vaccine. Assay used: immunoSEQ multiplex PCR; TCRdb lists only in-frame clones, some missing. The sample shows 120,000 to 150,000 clones, around 88% of them seen only once. This specimen consisted of peripheral blood, obtained on day 0 of AZD1222 vaccination. These receptors originate from an adult in good health. CDR3s include the opening cysteine and the closing phenylalanine or tryptophan. The order of the fields is D gene, V gene, clone size, J gene, CDR3 protein, CDR3 DNA. The D gene is left open where the match is weak. The size field is filled for only some rows; it gives once, few, many or a size class.

D gene: -
V gene: TRBV15
clone size: -
J gene: TRBJ1-3
CDR3 protein: CATSRTGGGQDTIYF
CDR3 DNA: TGTGCCACCAGCAGAACGGGAGGAGGTCAAGACACCATATATTTT

D gene: TRBD2
V gene: TRBV5-1
clone size: -
J gene: TRBJ2-5
CDR3 protein: CASSLGASGVETQYF
CDR3 DNA: TGCGCCAGCAGCTTGGGGGCTAGCGGGGTAGAGACCCAGTACTTC

D gene: -
V gene: TRBV6-4
clone size: many
J gene: TRBJ2-3
CDR3 protein: CASSPLGDTDTQYF
CDR3 DNA: TGTGCCAGCAGTCCTCTTGGAGACACAGATACGCAGTATTTT

D gene: TRBD1
V gene: TRBV7-2
clone size: -
J gene: TRBJ2-5
CDR3 protein: CASSRDRGETQYF
CDR3 DNA: TGTGCCAGCAGCCGGGACAGGGGAGAGACCCAGTACTTC

D gene: -
V gene: TRBV7-8
clone size: -
J gene: TRBJ2-3
CDR3 protein: CASSWGVEVTQYF
CDR3 DNA: TGTGCCAGCAGCTGGGGGGTTGAGGTTACGCAGTATTTT

D gene: TRBD2
V gene: TRBV19
clone size: -
J gene: TRBJ2-1
CDR3 protein: CASSIDPPSTSGSYNEQFF
CDR3 DNA: TGTGCCAGTAGTATAGACCCCCCCTCTACTAGCGGTTCCTACAATGAGCAGTTCTTC

D gene: TRBD1
V gene: TRBV24-1
clone size: once
J gene: TRBJ2-1
CDR3 protein: CATSDSTGGSYNEQFF
CDR3 DNA: TGTGCCACCAGTGACTCGACAGGGGGCTCCTACAATGAGCAGTTCTTC

D gene: -
V gene: TRBV4-2
clone size: -
J gene: TRBJ1-1
CDR3 protein: CASSQVQATNTEAFF
CDR3 DNA: TGTGCCAGCAGCCAAGTCCAGGCGACGAACACTGAAGCTTTCTTT

D gene: -
V gene: TRBV6-5
clone size: -
J gene: TRBJ2-7
CDR3 protein: CASRPGTDVYEQYF
CDR3 DNA: TGTGCCAGTCGACCCGGGACCGATGTATACGAGCAGTACTTC

D gene: -
V gene: TRBV28
clone size: -
J gene: TRBJ2-5
CDR3 protein: CASSQGQETQYF
CDR3 DNA: TGTGCCAGCTCCCAGGGCCAAGAGACCCAGTACTTC

D gene: -
V gene: TRBV5-8
clone size: -
J gene: TRBJ2-1
CDR3 protein: CASSLKVSNRGNEQFF
CDR3 DNA: TGTGCCAGCAGCTTGAAGGTCTCAAACCGGGGGAATGAGCAGTTCTTC

D gene: -
V gene: TRBV2
clone size: -
J gene: TRBJ2-3
CDR3 protein: CASSYPGSDTQYF
CDR3 DNA: TGTGCCAGCAGCTACCCAGGGTCGGATACGCAGTATTTT

D gene: -
V gene: TRBV6-5
clone size: -
J gene: TRBJ1-2
CDR3 protein: CASSYRGGYTF
CDR3 DNA: TGTGCCAGCAGTTACAGGGGAGGCTACACCTTC